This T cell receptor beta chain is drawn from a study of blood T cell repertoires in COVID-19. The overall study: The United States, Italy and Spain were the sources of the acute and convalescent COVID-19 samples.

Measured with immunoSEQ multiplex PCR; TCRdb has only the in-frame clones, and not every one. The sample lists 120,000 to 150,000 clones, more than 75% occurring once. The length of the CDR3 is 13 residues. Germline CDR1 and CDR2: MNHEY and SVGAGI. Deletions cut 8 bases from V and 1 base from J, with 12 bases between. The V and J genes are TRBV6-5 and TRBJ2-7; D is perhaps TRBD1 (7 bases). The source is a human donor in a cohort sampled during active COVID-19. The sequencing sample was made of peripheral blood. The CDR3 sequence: CASGQEGSYEQYF. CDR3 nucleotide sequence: TGTGCCAGCGGACAGGAGGGGTCCTACGAGCAGTACTTC.